Below are 30 T cell receptor beta chains sequenced from a single sample in a study of T cell responses to AZD1222 COVID-19 vaccine listed by TCRdb under 2021. The library came from the immunoSEQ multiplex PCR assay. Imported from immuneACCESS, the table was reduced by TCRdb to in-frame sequences with V and J called. These copies leave out some clones; in studies compared against another copy, an unresolved V gene accounts for under half, and the cause of the remainder is not known. The sample includes around 110,000 clones, with 70% to 90% observed a single time. The ten most abundant clones make up under 4.5% of the sample. This sample's time point label indicates: baseline before first vaccination. The sample's treatment or condition label is to be understood as: meningococcal conjugate vaccine given as trial control. Sequencing was performed on peripheral blood, taken on day 0 of MenACWY control vaccination. All receptors come from an adult in good health.

The rearrangement uses TRBV5-1 and TRBJ2-5; D is possibly TRBD1 (6 bases). The CDR3 has 14 residues. V lost 3 bases to trimming and J lost 5 bases, with 14 bases between them. Germline V gene lookup returns CDR1 SGHRS and CDR2 YFSETQ. The CDR3 sequence is CASSSIQGSETQYF. The DNA of the CDR3 is TGCGCCAGCAGCTCGATACAGGGAAGCGAGACCCAGTACTTC.

The V call is TRBV28, the J call TRBJ2-2; perhaps TRBD1 as D (7 bases). CDR3 length equals 17 residues. Germline CDR1 is MDHEN and CDR2 is SYDVKM. Trimming took off 5 bases at V and 0 bases at J, with 16 bases between the two ends. DNA of the CDR3: TGTGCCAGCAGTCTTCTCAGGGGGGCCTCGAACACCGGGGAGCTGTTTTTT. Encoded protein: CASSLLRGASNTGELFF.

The table lists this clone with a count of one. In DNA form, the CDR3 reads TGTGCCAGCAGTCCTCACACAGGTGAAAAACTGTTTTTT. Protein sequence: CASSPHTGEKLFF. The chain employs TRBV28 and TRBJ1-4, with D perhaps TRBD1 (5 bases). The CDR3 extends over 13 amino acids. Per the germline V gene, CDR1 is MDHEN and CDR2 is SYDVKM. V dropped 5 bases and J dropped 7 bases, with 11 bases sitting between them.

This clone has a single count. V usage is TRBV4-2 and J usage is TRBJ2-2; D may be TRBD2 (6 bases). CDR1 LGHNA and CDR2 YNFKEQ come from the germline V gene. Trimming left V 1 base short and J 6 bases short, with 12 bases between. The CDR3 is 15 residues long. As DNA, the CDR3 is TGTGCCAGCAGCCAAGGGACGGGAGTAGCCGGGGAGCTGTTTTTT. Protein sequence: CASSQGTGVAGELFF.

This chain uses TRBV2 with TRBJ1-6, with a tentative D call TRBD1 (6 bases). The germline CDR1 and CDR2 sequences are SNHLY and FYNNEI. V was pared by 4 bases and J by 8 bases, with 9 bases between. The CDR3 consists of 13 residues. CDR3 nucleotide sequence: TGTGCCAGCAGTGGACAGGTATATTCACCCCTCCACTTT. Translated: CASSGQVYSPLHF.

The chain is built from TRBV27 and TRBJ1-2; D might be TRBD1 (6 bases). Germline CDR1 reads MNHEY; CDR2 reads SMNVEV (reference sequence). The CDR3 loop spans 15 amino acids. Deletions cut 5 bases from V and 2 bases from J, with 15 bases between. CDR3 amino acids: CASSLDRRQNYGYTF. As DNA, the CDR3 is TGTGCCAGCAGTCTCGACAGGAGGCAAAACTATGGCTACACCTTC.

The V call is TRBV2, the J call TRBJ1-2; 9 bases are shared with TRBD1. The CDR3 spans 13 residues. Germline V gives CDR1 SNHLY, CDR2 FYNNEI. The ends lost 10 bases at V and 8 bases at J; junction bases unmatched: 11. CDR3 nucleotide sequence: TGTGCCATCCTACGACAGGGGGAGGAGGGCTACACCTTC. Translated: CAILRQGEEGYTF.

The chain recombines TRBV5-4 with TRBJ1-2; D gene uncertain. This CDR3 is built from 15 residues. Trimming took 1 base from V and 0 from J, leaving 10 bases between them. Germline V gives CDR1 SGHNT, CDR2 YYREEE (reference sequence). CDR3 nucleotides: TGTGCCAGCAGCTTGCGTCCTGAGACTAACTATGGCTACACCTTC. It codes for CASSLRPETNYGYTF.

The chain carries TRBV19 and TRBJ1-4, with D uncertain. The V end lost 3 bases, the J end lost 5 bases, and 13 bases lay between the germline ends. This CDR3 is built from 15 residues. Per germline, CDR1 LNHDA and CDR2 SQIVND (reference sequence). Here the CDR3 DNA reads TGTGCCAGTAGTATCAAGGGAATGAGGAATGAAAAACTGTTTTTT. Amino acids: CASSIKGMRNEKLFF.

In regard to this clone: A read error is likely, as this CDR3 ends without the conserved phenylalanine or tryptophan. Because the CDR3's place on the DNA is in doubt, the DNA is left out and the CDR3 is given as listed by TCRdb. The CDR3 loop is CASSNASKGQGV. The rearrangement links TRBV19 to TRBJ1-1; the D call in the table, TRBD1, was not verified against the DNA. The germline gives CDR1 LNHDA, CDR2 SQIVND (reference sequence). Ends included, the CDR3 has 12 residues.

This rearrangement joins TRBV6-1 to TRBJ2-3; D call uncertain. V shed 3 bases and J shed 4 bases, with 8 bases lying between them. CDR3 length: 13 residues. CDR1 and CDR2 from the germline V gene are MNHNS and SASEGT. Written as DNA, the CDR3 is TGTGCCAGCAGTGAGCAACAGCCAGATACGCAGTATTTT. The encoded protein is CASSEQQPDTQYF.

The chain links TRBV5-4 to TRBJ1-1; D is unclear. CDR1 SGHNT and CDR2 YYREEE come from the germline V gene (reference sequence). V was clipped by 0 bases and J by 10 bases, with 13 bases between them. The CDR3 loop spans 13 amino acids. CDR3 DNA: TGTGCCAGCAGCTTGGGGGCCCAAATGGGAGCTTTCTTT. The encoded protein is CASSLGAQMGAFF.

V and J are TRBV18 and TRBJ2-1, with 7 bases identical to TRBD1. The V and J ends lost 3 bases and 5 bases, in that order; junction bases with no gene match: 1. Germline V gene lookup returns CDR1 KGHSH and CDR2 LQKENI. CDR3 size: 13 residues. CDR3 DNA sequence: TGTGCCAGCTCACCCGGGACAGACAATGAGCAGTTCTTC. Protein product: CASSPGTDNEQFF.

The CDR3 DNA reads as TGTGCCAGCACACTCTGGGGGGTTGGAAATGAAAAACTGTTTTTT. It specifies CASTLWGVGNEKLFF. The chain joins TRBV5-8 to TRBJ1-4, with D possibly matching TRBD1 (5 bases). Germline V gives CDR1 SGHTS, CDR2 YDEGEE. Trimming removed 6 bases from V and 5 bases from J, with 17 bases in between. This CDR3 comprises 15 residues.

In its sample, this clone was seen once. This chain joins TRBV19 and TRBJ2-1; 8 nucleotides agree with TRBD2. CDR3 length equals 14 residues. The junction had 12 bases not matched to a gene; V was cut back by 7 bases and J by 10 bases. Per the germline V gene, CDR1 is LNHDA and CDR2 is SQIVND (reference sequence). CDR3 nucleotide sequence: TGTGCCAGTACTCCCCCGGGGGGGGCAGACGAGCAGTTCTTC. Amino acids: CASTPPGGADEQFF. Looking up the rest from reference TRBV19 and TRBJ2-1 gives the full variable domain: DGGITQSPKYLFRKEGQNVTLSCEQNLNHDAMYWYRQDPGQGLRLIYYSQIVNDFQKGDIAEGYSVSREKKESFPLTVTSAQKNPTAFYLCASTPPGGADEQFFGPGTRLTVL.

The J gene is TRBJ2-5, the V gene TRBV4-1; D ambiguous. This CDR3 region has 14 residues. Germline V CDR1 and CDR2: MGHRA, YSYEKL. V lost 0 bases and J lost 2, with 7 bases in between. The CDR3 nucleotides are TGCGCCAGCAGCCAAGACGCGCGGCAAGAGACCCAGTACTTC. Its translation is CASSQDARQETQYF.

The chain employs TRBV4-3 and TRBJ2-2; TRBD2 is a possible D gene (6 bases). In germline, CDR1 is LGHNA, CDR2 YSLEER. The CDR3 totals 16 residues. Trimming stripped 1 base from V and 3 bases from J, with 12 bases between. The CDR3 protein is CASSQGGGRYTGELFF. CDR3 DNA: TGCGCCAGCAGCCAAGGGGGAGGACGGTACACCGGGGAGCTGTTTTTT.

The V and J genes are TRBV2 and TRBJ1-2; no firm D call. Per the germline V gene, CDR1 is SNHLY and CDR2 is FYNNEI. The CDR3 spans 18 residues. With 4 bases removed from V and 5 bases from J, the gap between germline ends came to 26 bases. CDR3 sequence (DNA): TGTGCCAGCAGTGCCACGAATTTGGTAGGGATTTTACCTTATGGCTACACCTTC. This translates into CASSATNLVGILPYGYTF.

The rearrangement links TRBV6-5 to TRBJ1-3; 10 bases align to TRBD1. Germline V gene sequence: CDR1 MNHEY, CDR2 SVGAGI. V was clipped by 8 bases and J by 1 base; unmatched bases: 5. The CDR3 spans 15 residues. CDR3 nucleotide sequence: TGTGCCAGCTGGGACAGGGGATTTTCTGGAAACACCATATATTTT. It codes for CASWDRGFSGNTIYF.

This clone appeared once. V and J are TRBV6-6 and TRBJ2-7; D is perhaps TRBD1 or TRBD2 (6 bases each). Trimming removed 4 bases from V and 5 bases from J, with 12 bases in between. Germline V gene lookup returns CDR1 MNHNY and CDR2 SVGAGI (reference sequence). The CDR3 extends over 13 amino acids. CDR3 protein: CASSSSGGHEQYF. The DNA for the CDR3 is TGTGCCAGCAGTTCCTCCGGGGGCCACGAGCAGTACTTC.

V and J are TRBV19 and TRBJ1-3; D gene unclear. Germline-derived CDR1 and CDR2 are LNHDA and SQIVND (reference sequence). The CDR3 extends over 16 amino acids. The germline V and J ends were trimmed by 3 bases and 7 bases, with 19 bases remaining between them. The CDR3 here is CASSIKGGNTRNTIYF. The CDR3 nucleotides read TGTGCCAGTAGTATTAAAGGAGGAAACACACGGAACACCATATATTTT. Based on the CDR3 plus reference TRBV19 and TRBJ1-3, the full variable domain is DGGITQSPKYLFRKEGQNVTLSCEQNLNHDAMYWYRQDPGQGLRLIYYSQIVNDFQKGDIAEGYSVSREKKESFPLTVTSAQKNPTAFYLCASSIKGGNTRNTIYFGEGSWLTVV.

The J gene is TRBJ2-7, the V gene TRBV21-1; whether TRBD1, the table's D call, matches the DNA was not checked. TRBV21-1 is tagged as a pseudogene. The CDR3 totals 15 residues. CDR3 amino acids: CASFPRQGTSYEQYF. CDR3 DNA: TGTGCCAGCTTCCCGCGGCAGGGTACCTCCTACGAGCAGTACTTC.

V is TRBV7-2 and J is TRBJ2-7, with TRBD1 identical over 12 bases. Germline V lookup: CDR1 SGHTA, CDR2 FQGNSA. V was clipped by 0 bases and J by 3 bases; unmatched bases: 6. The CDR3 covers 17 residues. As DNA, the CDR3 is TGTGCCAGCAGCTTAGCTGGGACAGGGGGCAAGGGCTACGAGCAGTACTTC. The encoded protein is CASSLAGTGGKGYEQYF.

DNA for the CDR3: TGTGCCAGCAGTCCCGATAGAGGCGAGCAGTACTTC. Protein product: CASSPDRGEQYF. The chain links TRBV12-3 or TRBV12-4 to TRBJ2-7; no firm D call. CDR3 length: 12 amino acids. V was pared by 5 bases and J by 6 bases, with 11 bases between.

This clone was detected only a few times. Other DNA sequences in the same sample also yield this CDR3. This sequence joins TRBV7-9 and TRBJ2-5; 7 nucleotides agree with TRBD1. Germline loops: CDR1 SEHNR, CDR2 FQNEAQ (reference sequence). Trimming at V came to 1 base and at J to 1 base, leaving 6 bases not matched to a gene. The CDR3 runs 16 residues. CDR3 in DNA: TGTGCCAGCAGCTTAGGGGACAGAGGGCTCCAAGAGACCCAGTACTTC. Encoded protein: CASSLGDRGLQETQYF.

The CDR3 DNA is TGTGCCAGCAGTCATAAGCGGGGGCGATACACAGATACGCAGTATTTT. It specifies CASSHKRGRYTDTQYF. The genes are TRBV7-6 and TRBJ2-3; 8 nucleotides match TRBD2. CDR1 is SGHVS and CDR2 is FNYEAQ in the germline V gene. Germline trimming cut 6 bases from V and 2 bases from J; bases unmatched to any gene: 10. CDR3 length: 16 amino acids.

The chain is built from TRBV28 and TRBJ1-1; 7 nucleotides agree with TRBD1. Trimming cost V 6 bases and J 1 base; bases outside gene matches: 14. CDR1 and CDR2 (germline): MDHEN, SYDVKM. This CDR3 is built from 17 residues. The CDR3 loop reads CASSLANWWDRNTEAFF. CDR3 sequence (DNA): TGTGCCAGCAGCTTAGCGAATTGGTGGGACAGGAACACTGAAGCTTTCTTT.

This sequence joins TRBV5-1 and TRBJ2-3; 11 bases map to TRBD2. The CDR3 covers 15 residues. Looked up from germline, CDR1 is SGHRS and CDR2 is YFSETQ. V lost 4 bases and J lost 1; bases outside the gene matches: 2. The CDR3 reads CASSGTSGRTDTQYF. The CDR3 DNA is TGCGCCAGCAGCGGGACTAGCGGACGCACAGATACGCAGTATTTT.

The J gene is TRBJ1-5, the V gene TRBV4-3, with D unresolved. Germline assignment: CDR1 LGHNA and CDR2 YSLEER. Trimming removed 1 base from V and 3 bases from J, with 19 bases in between. This CDR3 is built from 18 residues. The CDR3 nucleotides are TGCGCCAGCAGCCAAGCATGTCCAGGTCGCGTGCTCAATCAGCCCCAGCATTTT. Its translation is CASSQACPGRVLNQPQHF.

The chain recombines TRBV4-1 with TRBJ2-7; TRBD1 agrees at 9 bases. J gave up 4 bases and V 5 bases, and 9 bases lay outside the gene matches. This CDR3 is 15 amino acids long. The germline V gene encodes CDR1 MGHRA and CDR2 YSYEKL. This CDR3 reads CASSSNKGQGYEQYF. Here the CDR3 DNA reads TGCGCCAGCAGCTCCAACAAGGGACAGGGATACGAGCAGTACTTC.